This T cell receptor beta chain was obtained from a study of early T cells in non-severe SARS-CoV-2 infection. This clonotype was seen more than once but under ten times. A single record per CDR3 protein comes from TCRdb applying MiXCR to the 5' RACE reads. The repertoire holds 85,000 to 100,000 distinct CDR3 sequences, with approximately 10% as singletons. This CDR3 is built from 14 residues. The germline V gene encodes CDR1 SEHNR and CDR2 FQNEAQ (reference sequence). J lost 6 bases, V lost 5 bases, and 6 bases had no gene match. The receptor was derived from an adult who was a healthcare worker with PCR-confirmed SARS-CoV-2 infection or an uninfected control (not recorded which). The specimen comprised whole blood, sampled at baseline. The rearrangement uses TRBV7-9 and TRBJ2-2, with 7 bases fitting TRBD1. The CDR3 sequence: CASSATGVAGELFF. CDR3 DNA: TGTGCCAGCAGCGCAACAGGGGTGGCCGGGGAGCTGTTTTTT.